The 14 T cell receptor beta chains in this list originate from one sample, sequenced in a study of T cells in Graves' hyperthyroidism and ophthalmopathy. Researchers amplified the TCR beta CDR3 regions from RNA transcripts. A set of HTBI primers served as the primers for a first-round RT-PCR of the TCR CDR3. TCRdb fed the multiplex PCR reads into MiXCR, producing one record per CDR3 protein. The sample consists of about 400,000 distinct CDR3 sequences, 12% to 15% of them appearing once. The sample was blood. These receptors were taken from a woman in her sixties or seventies with Graves' ophthalmopathy.

Ten or more counts support this clonotype. This chain connects TRBV5-1 to TRBJ2-1, with TRBD2 matching 12 bases. CDR3 length: 16 amino acids. CDR1 is SGHRS and CDR2 is YFSETQ in the germline V gene. The junction had 4 bases not matched to a gene; V was cut back by 4 bases and J by 2 bases. The CDR3 is CASSLRTSGTYNEQFF. The DNA of the CDR3 is TGCGCCAGCAGCCTCCGGACTAGCGGGACCTACAATGAGCAGTTCTTC.

This clonotype was observed a few times. The chain employs TRBV19 and TRBJ2-1; D might be TRBD1 (5 bases). Trimming pared 3 bases from V and 4 bases from J, leaving 10 bases between. This CDR3 has 14 residues. CDR1 and CDR2 (germline): LNHDA, SQIVND (reference sequence). The CDR3 DNA reads TGTGCCAGTAGTATCAGACAGACTTACAATGAGCAGTTCTTC. Residues: CASSIRQTYNEQFF.

The chain recombines TRBV12-3 or TRBV12-4 with TRBJ2-7, with D possibly being TRBD1 (5 bases). The CDR3 is 13 residues long. Deletions cut 5 bases from V and 2 bases from J, with 10 bases between. CDR3 DNA sequence: TGTGCCAGCAGTAACCAGGACACCTACGAGCAGTACTTC. This codes for CASSNQDTYEQYF.

This clonotype appeared many times. V is TRBV6-5 and J is TRBJ2-1; 13 positions agree with TRBD2. With V trimmed by 0 bases and J by 8 bases, 1 base remained unmatched. Germline CDR1 is MNHEY and CDR2 is SVGAGI. The CDR3 totals 15 residues. CDR3: CASSYSLAGGDEQFF. The CDR3 DNA reads as TGTGCCAGCAGTTACTCACTAGCGGGAGGGGATGAGCAGTTCTTC.

This clonotype was seen at least ten times. The rearrangement joins TRBV7-3 to TRBJ2-7, with TRBD1 identical over 8 bases. The CDR3 loop spans 13 amino acids. Trimming took 6 bases from V and 5 from J; bases not matched to a gene: 6. Germline V gene lookup returns CDR1 SGHTA and CDR2 FQGTGA. CDR3 nucleotide sequence: TGTGCCAGCAGTACCGGGACAGGCGACGAGCAGTACTTC. Amino acid sequence: CASSTGTGDEQYF.

This clonotype appeared a few times. The chain has TRBV4-2 and TRBJ2-5; D unresolved. Germline CDR1 is LGHNA and CDR2 is YNFKEQ. The CDR3 sequence is 15 residues long. Trimming left V 0 bases short and J 2 bases short, with 10 bases between. This CDR3 is CASSQDTSRQETQYF. CDR3 DNA: TGTGCCAGCAGCCAAGACACCTCAAGGCAAGAGACCCAGTACTTC.

The chain couples TRBV24-1 to TRBJ2-1; D is undetermined. V shed 0 bases and J shed 6 bases, with 11 bases lying between them. Germline assignment: CDR1 KGHDR and CDR2 SFDVKD. The CDR3 contains 15 residues. The CDR3 region has the DNA TGTGCCACCAGTGATTTGTCAGGACCCGGCAATGAGCAGTTCTTC. Translated, it gives CATSDLSGPGNEQFF.

This clonotype was detected ten times or more. The chain couples TRBV5-1 to TRBJ2-5, with 7 bases identical to TRBD2. Germline CDR1 and CDR2: SGHRS and YFSETQ. After removal of 4 bases from V and 2 bases from J, the junction contained 8 bases not matched to a gene. CDR3 length: 15 amino acids. The CDR3 loop is CASSPGRGLQETQYF. Written as DNA, the CDR3 is TGCGCCAGCAGCCCGGGGAGGGGACTTCAAGAGACCCAGTACTTC.

This clonotype has a count of ten or more. This rearrangement joins TRBV5-1 to TRBJ1-2; 10 nucleotides line up with TRBD1. V shed 2 bases and J 7 bases; nucleotides not matched to a gene: 14. The CDR3 is 17 residues long. Germline CDR1 reads SGHRS; CDR2 reads YFSETQ. The CDR3 DNA is TGCGCCAGCAGCTTAACTGGGACAGGGGTGACGTTGGGTGGCTACACCTTC. Translated, it gives CASSLTGTGVTLGGYTF.

In this sample, this clonotype turned up many times. The chain carries TRBV28 and TRBJ1-5; a possible D gene is TRBD1 (6 bases). CDR3 length: 14 residues. The germline gives CDR1 MDHEN, CDR2 SYDVKM. Trimming cost V 6 bases and J 1 base, with 10 bases left between them. In nucleotides, the CDR3 is TGTGCCAGCAGATACAGGGAAAGCAATCAGCCCCAGCATTTT. Its translation: CASRYRESNQPQHF.

The sample holds one count of this clonotype. This rearrangement joins TRBV4-1 to TRBJ2-3; 9 positions match TRBD2. There are 16 residues in the CDR3. Trimming took 1 base from V and 4 from J; bases not matched to a gene: 6. Germline V gene data show CDR1 as MGHRA and CDR2 as YSYEKL. Here the CDR3 DNA reads TGCGCCAGCAGCCAAGCTCTTAGCGGGAGTGCAGATACGCAGTATTTT. This gives the protein CASSQALSGSADTQYF.

Many counts were recorded for this clonotype. The CDR3 DNA is TGTGCCTGGCGGCAGGCGTTGGGCACTGAAGCTTTCTTT. Translation: CAWRQALGTEAFF. The J gene is TRBJ1-1, the V gene TRBV30, with D hard to call. Germline V lookup: CDR1 GTSNPN, CDR2 SVGIG (reference sequence). This CDR3 contains 13 residues. Trimming pared 5 bases from V and 4 bases from J, leaving 14 bases between.

This clonotype was seen many times. The gene calls are TRBV7-8 and TRBJ2-1; D is ambiguous. Between the trimmed V and J ends, which lost 3 bases and 4 bases, there was a span of 16 bases. The CDR3 runs to 16 residues. Germline CDR1 SGHVS, CDR2 FQNEAQ. The CDR3 coding sequence is TGTGCCAGCAGCTTCCGCAGAATTGCCACTTACAATGAGCAGTTCTTC. Its translation: CASSFRRIATYNEQFF.

This clonotype was counted ten times or more. The rearrangement joins TRBV5-1 to TRBJ2-1; D is unclear. Germline V gives CDR1 SGHRS, CDR2 YFSETQ. V dropped 0 bases and J dropped 6 bases, with 16 bases sitting between them. The CDR3 is 16 amino acids. The CDR3 region has the DNA TGCGCCAGCAGCTTGGCCGGGTCCCAACTGGGCAATGAGCAGTTCTTC. Its protein is CASSLAGSQLGNEQFF.